This T cell receptor beta chain is from a study of immune evolution from preneoplasia to lung adenocarcinoma. This clone appeared a single time. The antigen is not known. This CDR3 is 16 amino acids long. Per germline, CDR1 MNHEY and CDR2 SMNVEV (reference sequence). V lost 4 bases and J 2 bases, leaving 18 bases between the germline ends. Produced via immunoSEQ multiplex PCR; TCRdb's table is partial and in-frame only. Here the sample spans about 11,000 clones, 76% being singletons. Findings of the study overall: Later-stage lesions appeared to have more T cells, more diversity, less clonality.

Material: FFPE normal lung tissue adjacent to the tumor. The origin of this receptor is a person in their sixties with lung adenocarcinoma. Some clones in this sample may be carry-over from other donors' samples. The chain has TRBV27 and TRBJ2-7; no reliable D call. The CDR3 DNA reads TGTGCCAGCAGTTATCTCCTCGCAGGCAGGACCTACGAGCAGTACTTC. Translating gives CASSYLLAGRTYEQYF.